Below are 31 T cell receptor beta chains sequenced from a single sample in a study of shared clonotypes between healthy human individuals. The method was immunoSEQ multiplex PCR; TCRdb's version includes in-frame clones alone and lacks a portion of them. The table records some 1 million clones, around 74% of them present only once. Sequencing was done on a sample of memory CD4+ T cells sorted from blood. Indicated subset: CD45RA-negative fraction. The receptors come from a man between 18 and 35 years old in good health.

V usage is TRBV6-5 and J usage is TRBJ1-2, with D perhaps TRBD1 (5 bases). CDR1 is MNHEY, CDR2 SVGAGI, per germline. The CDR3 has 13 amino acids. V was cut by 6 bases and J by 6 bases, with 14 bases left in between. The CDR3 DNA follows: TGTGCCAGCAGCCGGGGGGGATTCAATGGCTACACCTTC. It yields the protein CASSRGGFNGYTF.

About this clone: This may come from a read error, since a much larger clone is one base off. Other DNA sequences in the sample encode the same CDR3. CDR3: CASSLDWGGNTDTQYF. For the CDR3, the DNA is TGTGCCAGCAGCTTAGATTGGGGCGGGAACACAGATACGCAGTATTTT. V and J are TRBV7-6 and TRBJ2-3; D is perhaps TRBD2 (6 bases). The CDR3 consists of 16 residues. Trimming removed 1 base from V and 2 bases from J, with 13 bases in between. Germline values: CDR1 SGHVS, CDR2 FNYEAQ. The full variable domain, in which reference TRBV7-6 and TRBJ2-3 provide the parts outside the CDR3, is GAGVSQSPRYKVTKRGQDVALRCDPISGHVSLYWYRQALGQGPEFLTYFNYEAQQDKSGLPNDRFSAERPEGSISTLTIQRTEQRDSAMYRCASSLDWGGNTDTQYFGPGTRLTVL.

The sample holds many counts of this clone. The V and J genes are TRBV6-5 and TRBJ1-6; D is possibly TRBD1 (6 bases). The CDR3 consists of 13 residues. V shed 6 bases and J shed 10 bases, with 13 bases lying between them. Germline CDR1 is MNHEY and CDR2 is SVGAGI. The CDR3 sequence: CASSQDSWSPLHF. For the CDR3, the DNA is TGTGCCAGCAGCCAGGACAGTTGGTCACCCCTCCACTTT.

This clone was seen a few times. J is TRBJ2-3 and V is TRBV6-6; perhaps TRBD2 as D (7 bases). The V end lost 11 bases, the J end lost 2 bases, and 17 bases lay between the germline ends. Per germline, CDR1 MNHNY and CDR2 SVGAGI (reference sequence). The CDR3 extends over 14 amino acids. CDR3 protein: CASQGTTYTDTQYF. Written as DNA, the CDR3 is TGTGCCTCCCAGGGGACTACTTACACAGATACGCAGTATTTT.

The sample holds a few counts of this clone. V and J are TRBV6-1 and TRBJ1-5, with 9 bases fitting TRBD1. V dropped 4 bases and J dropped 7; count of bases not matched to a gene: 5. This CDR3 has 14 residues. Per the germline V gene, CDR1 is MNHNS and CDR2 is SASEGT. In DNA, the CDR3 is TGTGCCAGCAGTGTTACAGGGGGCCGCCAGCCCCAGCATTTT. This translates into CASSVTGGRQPQHF.

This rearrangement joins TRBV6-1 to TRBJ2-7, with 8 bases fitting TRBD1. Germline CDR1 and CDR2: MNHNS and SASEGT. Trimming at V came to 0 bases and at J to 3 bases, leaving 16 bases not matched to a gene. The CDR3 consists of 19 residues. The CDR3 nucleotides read TGTGCCAGCAGTGAAGCCTTGCCCAGGGGGCCGGCTTCTCGCTACGAGCAGTACTTC. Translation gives CASSEALPRGPASRYEQYF.

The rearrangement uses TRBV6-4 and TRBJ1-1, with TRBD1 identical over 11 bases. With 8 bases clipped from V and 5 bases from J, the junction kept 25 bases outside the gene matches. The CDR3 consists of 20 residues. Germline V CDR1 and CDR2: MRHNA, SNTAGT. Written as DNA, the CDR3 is TGTGCCAGCCCTCGTCGGGCCAAAATTAACCGGGACAGGGGGATGACTGAAGCTTTCTTT. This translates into CASPRRAKINRDRGMTEAFF.

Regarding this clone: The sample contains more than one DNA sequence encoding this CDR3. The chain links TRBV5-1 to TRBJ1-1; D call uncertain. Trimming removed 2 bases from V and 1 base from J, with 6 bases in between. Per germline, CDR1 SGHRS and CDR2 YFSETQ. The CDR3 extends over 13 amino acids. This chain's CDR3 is CASSFDTNTEAFF. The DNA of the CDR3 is TGCGCCAGCAGCTTTGACACGAACACTGAAGCTTTCTTT.

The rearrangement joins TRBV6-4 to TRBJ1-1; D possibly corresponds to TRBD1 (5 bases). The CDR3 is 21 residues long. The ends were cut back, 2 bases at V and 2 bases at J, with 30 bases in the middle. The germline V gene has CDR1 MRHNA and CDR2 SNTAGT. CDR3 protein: CASSDTGENFGEFRPNTEAFF. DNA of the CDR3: TGTGCCAGCAGTGACACGGGGGAGAATTTCGGGGAATTTAGGCCCAACACTGAAGCTTTCTTT.

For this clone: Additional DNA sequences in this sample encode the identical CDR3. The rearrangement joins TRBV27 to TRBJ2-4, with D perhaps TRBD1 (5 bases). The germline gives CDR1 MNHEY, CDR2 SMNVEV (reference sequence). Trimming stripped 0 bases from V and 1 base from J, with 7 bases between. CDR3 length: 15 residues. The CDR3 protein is CASSLSGVAKNIQYF. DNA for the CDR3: TGTGCCAGCAGTTTATCAGGGGTGGCCAAAAACATTCAGTACTTC.

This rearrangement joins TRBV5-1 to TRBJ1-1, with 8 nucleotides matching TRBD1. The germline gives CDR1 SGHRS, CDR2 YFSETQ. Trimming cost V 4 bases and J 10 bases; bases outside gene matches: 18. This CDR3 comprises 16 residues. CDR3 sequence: CASSPVPQGAGGGAFF. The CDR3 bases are TGCGCCAGCAGCCCGGTTCCGCAGGGGGCTGGGGGTGGAGCTTTCTTT.

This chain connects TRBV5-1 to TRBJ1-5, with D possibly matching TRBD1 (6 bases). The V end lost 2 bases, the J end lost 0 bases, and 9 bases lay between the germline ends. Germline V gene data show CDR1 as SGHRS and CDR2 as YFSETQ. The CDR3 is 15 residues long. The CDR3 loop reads CASSLQGNSNQPQHF. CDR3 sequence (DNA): TGCGCCAGCAGCTTACAGGGAAATAGCAATCAGCCCCAGCATTTT.

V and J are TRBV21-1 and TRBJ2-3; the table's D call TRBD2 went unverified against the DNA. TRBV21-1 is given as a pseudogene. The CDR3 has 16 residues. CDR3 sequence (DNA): TGTGCCAGCAGCCAGGGAGGGAGGGCCTTCACAGATACGCAGTATTTT. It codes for CASSQGGRAFTDTQYF.

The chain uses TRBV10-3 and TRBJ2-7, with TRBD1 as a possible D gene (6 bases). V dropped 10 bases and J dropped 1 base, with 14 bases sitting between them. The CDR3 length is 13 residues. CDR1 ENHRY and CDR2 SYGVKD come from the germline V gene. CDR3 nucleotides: TGTGCCACCCACGACAGGATTTCCTACGAGCAGTACTTC. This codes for CATHDRISYEQYF.

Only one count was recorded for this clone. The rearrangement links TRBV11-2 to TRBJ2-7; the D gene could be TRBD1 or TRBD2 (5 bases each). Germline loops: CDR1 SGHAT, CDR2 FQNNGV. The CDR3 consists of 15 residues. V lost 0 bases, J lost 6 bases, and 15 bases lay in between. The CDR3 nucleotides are TGTGCCAGCAGCTTAGATCTTGAGAGGGGTGGCGAGCAGTACTTC. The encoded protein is CASSLDLERGGEQYF.

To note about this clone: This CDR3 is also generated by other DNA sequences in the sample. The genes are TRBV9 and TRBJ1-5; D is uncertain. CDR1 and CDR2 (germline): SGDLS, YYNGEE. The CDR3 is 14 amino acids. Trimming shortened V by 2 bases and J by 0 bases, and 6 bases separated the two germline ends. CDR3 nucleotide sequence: TGTGCCAGCAGCGTCGGCGGTAGCAATCAGCCCCAGCATTTT. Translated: CASSVGGSNQPQHF.

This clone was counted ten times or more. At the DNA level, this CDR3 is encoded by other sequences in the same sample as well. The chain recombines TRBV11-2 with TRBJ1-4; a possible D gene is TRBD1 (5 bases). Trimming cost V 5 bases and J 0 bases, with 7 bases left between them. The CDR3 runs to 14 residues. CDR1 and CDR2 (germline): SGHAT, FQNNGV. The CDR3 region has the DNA TGTGCCAGCAGCGAGACAGCAACTAATGAAAAACTGTTTTTT. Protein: CASSETATNEKLFF.

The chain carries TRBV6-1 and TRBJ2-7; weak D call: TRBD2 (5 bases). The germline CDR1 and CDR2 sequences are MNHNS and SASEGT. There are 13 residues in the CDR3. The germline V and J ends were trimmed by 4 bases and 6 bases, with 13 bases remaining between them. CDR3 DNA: TGTGCCAGCAGTGGTAATAGAGGAGGCGAGCAGTACTTC. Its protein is CASSGNRGGEQYF.

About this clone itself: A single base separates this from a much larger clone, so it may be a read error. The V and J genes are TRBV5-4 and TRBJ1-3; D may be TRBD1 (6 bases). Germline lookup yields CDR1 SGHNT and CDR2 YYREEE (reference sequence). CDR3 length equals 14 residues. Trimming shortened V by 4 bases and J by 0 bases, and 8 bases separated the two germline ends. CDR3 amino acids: CASSPDSSGNTIYF. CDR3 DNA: TGTGCCAGCAGCCCGGACAGCTCTGGAAACACCATATATTTT.

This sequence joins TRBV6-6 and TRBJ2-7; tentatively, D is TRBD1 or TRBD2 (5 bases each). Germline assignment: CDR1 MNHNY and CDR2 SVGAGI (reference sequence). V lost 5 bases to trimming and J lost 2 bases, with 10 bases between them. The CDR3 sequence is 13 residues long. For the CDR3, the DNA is TGTGCCAGCAGTCTCCGGGACCCCTACGAGCAGTACTTC. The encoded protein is CASSLRDPYEQYF.

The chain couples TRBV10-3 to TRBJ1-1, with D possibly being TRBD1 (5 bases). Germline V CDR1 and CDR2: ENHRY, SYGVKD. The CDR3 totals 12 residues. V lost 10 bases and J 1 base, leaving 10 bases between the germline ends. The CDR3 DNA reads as TGTGCCACCACAACAGGGAACACTGAAGCTTTCTTT. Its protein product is CATTTGNTEAFF.

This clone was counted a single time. This CDR3 reads CASSDPGQVTGELFF. The CDR3 bases are TGCGCCAGCAGTGATCCGGGACAAGTCACCGGGGAGCTGTTTTTT. The chain employs TRBV10-2 and TRBJ2-2; tentatively, D is TRBD1 (6 bases). The germline gives CDR1 WSHSY, CDR2 SAAADI. The CDR3 is 15 residues long. V was clipped by 3 bases and J by 4 bases, with 12 bases between them.

The CDR3 DNA is TGTGCCAGCAGCGTAGACGGGGGCACTGAAGCTTTCTTT. Protein product: CASSVDGGTEAFF. This chain connects TRBV9 to TRBJ1-1; D is perhaps TRBD1 (5 bases). This CDR3 comprises 13 residues. The V gene lost 0 bases and the J gene lost 4 bases, with 7 bases spanning the gap. Germline V CDR1 and CDR2: SGDLS, YYNGEE.

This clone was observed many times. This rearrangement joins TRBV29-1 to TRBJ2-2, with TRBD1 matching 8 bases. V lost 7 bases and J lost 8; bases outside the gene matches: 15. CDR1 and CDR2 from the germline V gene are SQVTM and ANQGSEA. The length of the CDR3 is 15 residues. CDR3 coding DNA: TGCAGCGCCCATCAGGGAACAGGGGGTAGGGGGGAGCTGTTTTTT. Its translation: CSAHQGTGGRGELFF.

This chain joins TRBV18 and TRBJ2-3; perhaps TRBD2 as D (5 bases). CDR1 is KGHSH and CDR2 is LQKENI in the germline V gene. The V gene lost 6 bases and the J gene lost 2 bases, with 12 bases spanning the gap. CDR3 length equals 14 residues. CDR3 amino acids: CASSPPGFTDTQYF. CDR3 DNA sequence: TGTGCCAGCTCCCCCCCGGGATTCACAGATACGCAGTATTTT.

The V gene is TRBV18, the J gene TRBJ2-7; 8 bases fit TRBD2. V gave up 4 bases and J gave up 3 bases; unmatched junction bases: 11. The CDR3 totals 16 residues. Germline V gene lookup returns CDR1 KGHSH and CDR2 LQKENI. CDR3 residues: CASSQQGSGAVYEQYF. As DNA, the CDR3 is TGTGCCAGCTCACAACAGGGTAGCGGGGCGGTCTACGAGCAGTACTTC.

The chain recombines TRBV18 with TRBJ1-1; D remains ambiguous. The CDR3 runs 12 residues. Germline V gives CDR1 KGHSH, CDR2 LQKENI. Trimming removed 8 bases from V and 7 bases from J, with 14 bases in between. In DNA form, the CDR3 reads TGTGCCAGCGCATGGACGGGTAATGAAGCTTTCTTT. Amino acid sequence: CASAWTGNEAFF.

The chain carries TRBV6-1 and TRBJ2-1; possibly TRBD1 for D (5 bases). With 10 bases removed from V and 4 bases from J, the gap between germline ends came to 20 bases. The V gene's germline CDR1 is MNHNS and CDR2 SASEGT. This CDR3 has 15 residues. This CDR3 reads CATTKGPSTYNEQFF. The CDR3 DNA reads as TGTGCCACCACTAAGGGGCCTAGTACTTACAATGAGCAGTTCTTC.

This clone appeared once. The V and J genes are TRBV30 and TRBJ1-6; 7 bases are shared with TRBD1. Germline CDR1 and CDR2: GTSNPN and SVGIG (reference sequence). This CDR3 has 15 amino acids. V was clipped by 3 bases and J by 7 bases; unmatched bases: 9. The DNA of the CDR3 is TGTGCCTGGAGCCGACCCAGGGGGTACAATTCACCCCTCCACTTT. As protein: CAWSRPRGYNSPLHF.

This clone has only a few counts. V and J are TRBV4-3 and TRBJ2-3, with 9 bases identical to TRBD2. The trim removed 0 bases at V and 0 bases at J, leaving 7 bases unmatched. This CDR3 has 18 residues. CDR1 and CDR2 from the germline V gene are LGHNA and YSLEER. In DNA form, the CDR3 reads TGCGCCAGCAGCCAAGAGTTGGCTAGCGGGACTAGCACAGATACGCAGTATTTT. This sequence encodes CASSQELASGTSTDTQYF.

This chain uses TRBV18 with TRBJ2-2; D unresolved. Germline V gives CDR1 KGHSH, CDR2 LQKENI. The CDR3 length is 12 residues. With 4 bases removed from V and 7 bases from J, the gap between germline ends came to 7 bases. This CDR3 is CASSHQGGELFF. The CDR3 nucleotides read TGTGCCAGCTCACATCAAGGCGGGGAGCTGTTTTTT. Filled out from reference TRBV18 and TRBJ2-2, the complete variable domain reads NAGVMQNPRHLVRRRGQEARLRCSPMKGHSHVYWYRQLPEEGLKFMVYLQKENIIDESGMPKERFSAEFPKEGPSILRIQQVVRGDSAAYFCASSHQGGELFFGEGSRLTVL.